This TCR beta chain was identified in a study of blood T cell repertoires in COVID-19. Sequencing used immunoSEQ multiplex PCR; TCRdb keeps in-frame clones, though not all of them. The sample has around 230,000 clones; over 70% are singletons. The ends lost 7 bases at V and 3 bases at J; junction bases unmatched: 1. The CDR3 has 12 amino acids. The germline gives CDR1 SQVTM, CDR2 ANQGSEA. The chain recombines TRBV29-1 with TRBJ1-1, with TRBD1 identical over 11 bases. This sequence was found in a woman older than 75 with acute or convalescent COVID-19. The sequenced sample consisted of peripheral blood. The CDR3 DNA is TGCAGCGCGGGACAGGGGGACACTGAAGCTTTCTTT. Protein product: CSAGQGDTEAFF.